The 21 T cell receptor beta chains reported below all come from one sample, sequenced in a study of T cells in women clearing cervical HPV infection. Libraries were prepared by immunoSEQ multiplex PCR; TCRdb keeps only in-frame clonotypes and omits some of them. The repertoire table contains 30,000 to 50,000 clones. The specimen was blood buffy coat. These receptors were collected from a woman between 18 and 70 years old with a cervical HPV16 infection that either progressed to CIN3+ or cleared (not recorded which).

This chain's CDR3 is CASSGPAGGETQYF. CDR3 bases read: TGTGCCAGCAGTGGGCCTGCAGGAGGGGAGACC. V and J are TRBV6-1 and TRBJ2-5, with a weak D call TRBD2 (6 bases). The read is 3 residues too short to cover the CDR3 end, so that end is filled in from the germline J gene. The CDR3 contains 14 residues. V dropped 4 bases and J dropped 5 bases, with 14 bases sitting between them. The germline V gene encodes CDR1 MNHNS and CDR2 SASEGT.

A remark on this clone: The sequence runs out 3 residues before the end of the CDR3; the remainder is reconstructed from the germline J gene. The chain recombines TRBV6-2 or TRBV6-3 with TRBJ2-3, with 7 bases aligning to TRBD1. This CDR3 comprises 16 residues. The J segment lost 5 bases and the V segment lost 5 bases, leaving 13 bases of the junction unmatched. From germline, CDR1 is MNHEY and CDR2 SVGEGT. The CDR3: CASSIYRGRDEDTQYF. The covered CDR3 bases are TGTGCCAGCAGTATTTACAGGGGCCGGGACGAAGATACG.

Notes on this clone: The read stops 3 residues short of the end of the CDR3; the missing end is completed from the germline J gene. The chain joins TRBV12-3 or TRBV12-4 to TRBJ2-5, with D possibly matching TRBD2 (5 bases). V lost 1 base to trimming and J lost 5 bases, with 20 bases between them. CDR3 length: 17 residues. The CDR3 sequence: CASSLGVSSAAGETQYF. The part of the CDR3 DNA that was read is TGTGCCAGCAGTTTAGGCGTCTCGTCTGCGGCGGGTGAGACC.

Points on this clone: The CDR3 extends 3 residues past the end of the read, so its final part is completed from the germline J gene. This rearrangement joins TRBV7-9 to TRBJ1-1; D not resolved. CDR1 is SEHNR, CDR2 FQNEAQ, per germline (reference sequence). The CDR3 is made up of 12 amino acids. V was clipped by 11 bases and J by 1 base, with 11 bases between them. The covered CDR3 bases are TGTGCCGGCCAACAGACGAACACTGAA. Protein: CAGQQTNTE. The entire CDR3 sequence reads CAGQQTNTEAFF.

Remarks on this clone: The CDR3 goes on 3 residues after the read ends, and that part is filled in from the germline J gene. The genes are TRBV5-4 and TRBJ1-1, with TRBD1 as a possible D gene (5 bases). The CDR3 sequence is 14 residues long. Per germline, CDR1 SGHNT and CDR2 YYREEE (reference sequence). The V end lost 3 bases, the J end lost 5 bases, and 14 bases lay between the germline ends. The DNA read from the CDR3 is TGTGCCAGCAGCTCGACCGGGACTCTGACTGAA. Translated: CASSSTGTLTE. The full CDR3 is CASSSTGTLTEAFF.

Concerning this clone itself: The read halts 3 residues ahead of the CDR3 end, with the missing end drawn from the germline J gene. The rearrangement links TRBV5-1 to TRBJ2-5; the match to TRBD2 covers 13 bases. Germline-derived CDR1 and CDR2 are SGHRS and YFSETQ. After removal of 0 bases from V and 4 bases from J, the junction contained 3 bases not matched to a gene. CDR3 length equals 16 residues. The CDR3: CASSLGGLAGSETQYF. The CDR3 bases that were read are TGCGCCAGCAGCTTGGGGGGACTAGCGGGGTCAGAGACC.

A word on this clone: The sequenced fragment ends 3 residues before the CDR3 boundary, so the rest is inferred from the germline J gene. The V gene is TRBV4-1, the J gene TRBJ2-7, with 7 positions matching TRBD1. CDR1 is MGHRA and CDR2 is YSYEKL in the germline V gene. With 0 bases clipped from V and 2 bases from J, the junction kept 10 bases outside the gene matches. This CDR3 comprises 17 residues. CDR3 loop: CASSQEGGRASPYEQYF. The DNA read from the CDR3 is TGCGCCAGCAGCCAAGAAGGGGGCAGGGCATCCCCCTACGAG.

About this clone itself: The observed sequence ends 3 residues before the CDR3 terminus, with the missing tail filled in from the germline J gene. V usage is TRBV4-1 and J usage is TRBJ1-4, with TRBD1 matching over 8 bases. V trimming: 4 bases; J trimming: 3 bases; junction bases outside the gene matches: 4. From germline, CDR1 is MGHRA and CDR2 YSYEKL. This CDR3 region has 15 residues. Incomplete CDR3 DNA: TGCGCCAGCAGCCCCAGGGGGCCTGCTAATGAAAAA. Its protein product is CASSPRGPANEK. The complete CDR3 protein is CASSPRGPANEKLFF.

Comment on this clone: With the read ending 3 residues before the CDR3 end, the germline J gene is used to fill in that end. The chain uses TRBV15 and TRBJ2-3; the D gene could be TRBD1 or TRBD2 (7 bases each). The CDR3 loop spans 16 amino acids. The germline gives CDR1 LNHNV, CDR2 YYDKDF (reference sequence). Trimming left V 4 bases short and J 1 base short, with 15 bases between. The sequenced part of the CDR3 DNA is TGTGCCACCAGCAATGAGGGGGCGGGAGGCACAGATACG. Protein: CATSNEGAGGTDT. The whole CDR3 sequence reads CATSNEGAGGTDTQYF. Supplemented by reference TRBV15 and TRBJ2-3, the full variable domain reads DAMVIQNPRYQVTQFGKPVTLSCSQTLNHNVMYWYQQKSSQAPKLLFHYYDKDFNNEADTPDNFQSRRPNTSFCFLDIRSPGLGDTAMYLCATSNEGAGGTDTQYFGPGTRLTVL.

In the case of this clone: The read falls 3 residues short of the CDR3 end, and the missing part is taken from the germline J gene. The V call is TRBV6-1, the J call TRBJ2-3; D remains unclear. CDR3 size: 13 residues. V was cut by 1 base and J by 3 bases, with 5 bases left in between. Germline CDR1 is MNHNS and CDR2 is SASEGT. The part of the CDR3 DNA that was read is TGTGCCAGCAGTGAAGACGGGACAGATACG. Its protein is CASSEDGTDT. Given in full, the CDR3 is CASSEDGTDTQYF.

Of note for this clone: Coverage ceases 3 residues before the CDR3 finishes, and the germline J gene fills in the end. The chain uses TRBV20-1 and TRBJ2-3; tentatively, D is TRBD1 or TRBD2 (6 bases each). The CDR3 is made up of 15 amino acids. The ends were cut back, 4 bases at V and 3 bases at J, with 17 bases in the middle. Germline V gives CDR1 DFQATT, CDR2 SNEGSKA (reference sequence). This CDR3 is CSATGGGRGTDTQYF. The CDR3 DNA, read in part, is TGCAGTGCTACCGGAGGGGGAAGGGGGACAGATACG.

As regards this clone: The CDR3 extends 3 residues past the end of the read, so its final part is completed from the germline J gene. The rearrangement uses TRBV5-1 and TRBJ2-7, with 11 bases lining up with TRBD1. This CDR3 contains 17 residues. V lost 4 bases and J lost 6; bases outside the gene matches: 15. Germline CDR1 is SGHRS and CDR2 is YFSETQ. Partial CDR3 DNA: TGCGCCAGCAGCCCGGTACCCTCCGGGACAGGGGGTCTCGAG. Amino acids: CASSPVPSGTGGLE. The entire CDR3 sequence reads CASSPVPSGTGGLEQYF.

Incomplete CDR3 DNA: TGTGCCAGCCCCCATTTGACAGGGGGCTTTCACAATGAG. The encoded protein is CASPHLTGGFHNE. The full CDR3 reads CASPHLTGGFHNEQFF. V usage is TRBV12-3 or TRBV12-4 and J usage is TRBJ2-1, with 10 nucleotides matching TRBD1. The sequenced fragment ends 3 residues before the CDR3 boundary, so the rest is inferred from the germline J gene. This CDR3 contains 16 residues. With 8 bases clipped from V and 5 bases from J, the junction kept 12 bases outside the gene matches.

CDR3 region: CASSQGVRLDTGELFF. Incomplete CDR3 DNA: TGTGCCAGCAGCCAAGGAGTAAGGCTGGACACCGGGGAG. The J gene is TRBJ2-2, the V gene TRBV14; D is undetermined. From the germline J gene comes the end of the CDR3, since the read stops 3 residues before it. The CDR3 covers 16 residues. The ends were cut back, 1 base at V and 3 bases at J, with 12 bases in the middle. CDR1 and CDR2 (germline): SGHDN, FVKESK.

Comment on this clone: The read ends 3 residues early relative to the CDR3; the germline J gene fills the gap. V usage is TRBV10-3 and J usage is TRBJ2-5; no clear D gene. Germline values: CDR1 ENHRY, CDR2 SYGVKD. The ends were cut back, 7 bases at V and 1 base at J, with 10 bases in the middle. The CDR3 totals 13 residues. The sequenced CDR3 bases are TGTGCCATCAACAACGTCCCCCAAGAGACC. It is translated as CAINNVPQET. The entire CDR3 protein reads CAINNVPQETQYF.

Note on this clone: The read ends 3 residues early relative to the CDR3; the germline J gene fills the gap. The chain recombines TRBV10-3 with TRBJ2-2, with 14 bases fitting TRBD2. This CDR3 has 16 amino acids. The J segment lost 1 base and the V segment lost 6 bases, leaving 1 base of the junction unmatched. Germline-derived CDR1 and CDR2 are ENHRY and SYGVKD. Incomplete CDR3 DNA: TGTGCCATCAGCGGACTAGCGGGGGGGAACACCGGGGAG. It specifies CAISGLAGGNTGE. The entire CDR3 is CAISGLAGGNTGELFF.

The CDR3 loop is CASSRDRGSTYEQYF. CDR3 DNA (partial): TGTGCCAGTAGTCGTGACAGGGGTAGTACCTACGAG. The chain combines TRBV19 with TRBJ2-7; 8 nucleotides agree with TRBD1. Read data end 3 residues before the CDR3 end; the end is taken from the germline J gene. Germline V gives CDR1 LNHDA, CDR2 SQIVND (reference sequence). Losses at the gene ends were 5 bases for V and 2 bases for J; bases not matched to a gene: 8. This CDR3 is 15 amino acids long.

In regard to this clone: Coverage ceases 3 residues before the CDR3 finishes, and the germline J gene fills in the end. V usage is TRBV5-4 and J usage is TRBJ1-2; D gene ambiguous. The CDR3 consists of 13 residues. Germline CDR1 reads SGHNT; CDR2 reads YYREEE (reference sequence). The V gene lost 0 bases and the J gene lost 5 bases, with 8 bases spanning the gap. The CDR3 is CASSLVGGYGYTF. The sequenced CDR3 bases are TGTGCCAGCAGCTTGGTAGGAGGGTATGGC.

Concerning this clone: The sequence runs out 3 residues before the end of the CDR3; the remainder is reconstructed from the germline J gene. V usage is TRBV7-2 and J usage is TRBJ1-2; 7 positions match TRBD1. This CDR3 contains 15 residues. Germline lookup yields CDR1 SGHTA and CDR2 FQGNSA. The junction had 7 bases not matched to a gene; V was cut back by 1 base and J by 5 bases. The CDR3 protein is CASSLGGTAIYGYTF. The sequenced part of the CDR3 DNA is TGTGCCAGCAGCTTAGGCGGGACAGCCATATATGGC.

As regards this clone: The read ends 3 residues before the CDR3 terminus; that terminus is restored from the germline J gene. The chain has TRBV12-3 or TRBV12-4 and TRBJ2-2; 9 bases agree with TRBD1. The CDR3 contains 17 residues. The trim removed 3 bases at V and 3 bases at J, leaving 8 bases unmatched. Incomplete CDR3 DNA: TGTGCCAGCAGTTTTCGAGGAGGGACAGGGTACACCGGGGAG. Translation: CASSFRGGTGYTGE. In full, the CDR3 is CASSFRGGTGYTGELFF.

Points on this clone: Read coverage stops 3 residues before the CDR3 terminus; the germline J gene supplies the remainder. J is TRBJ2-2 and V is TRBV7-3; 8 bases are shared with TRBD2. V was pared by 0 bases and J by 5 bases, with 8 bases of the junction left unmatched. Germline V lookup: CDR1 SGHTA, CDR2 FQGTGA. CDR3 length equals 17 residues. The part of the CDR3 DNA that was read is TGTGCCAGCAGCTTAACGTCGGTAGCGGGGAATACCGGGGAG. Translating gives CASSLTSVAGNTGE. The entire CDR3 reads CASSLTSVAGNTGELFF.